Each of the 5 T cell receptor beta chains below was sequenced from the same sample in a study of shared T cell receptors in the human thymus. Repertoires were generated with immunoSEQ multiplex PCR, while TCRdb's copy carries only in-frame clones and drops some. The sample yields over 650,000 clones, about 90% seen once. A further study also used this sample, focusing on human thymus T cells.

Material: thymocytes. The receptor source for this set is a boy less than two years old with a congenital heart defect.

The chain links TRBV27 to TRBJ2-1; 8 nucleotides match TRBD2. Losses at the gene ends were 4 bases for V and 9 bases for J; bases not matched to a gene: 8. The CDR3 contains 14 residues. The germline gives CDR1 MNHEY, CDR2 SMNVEV (reference sequence). DNA of the CDR3: TGTGCCAGCAGTTGGGTTAGCGGGACGGGTGAGCAGTTCTTC. Protein: CASSWVSGTGEQFF.

V usage is TRBV9 and J usage is TRBJ2-1; D is unclear. With 4 bases removed from V and 2 bases from J, the gap between germline ends came to 16 bases. Germline V gene lookup returns CDR1 SGDLS and CDR2 YYNGEE. The CDR3 length is 16 residues. CDR3 in amino acids: CASSPALAQPYNEQFF. Here the CDR3 DNA reads TGTGCCAGCAGCCCCGCGTTAGCCCAACCCTACAATGAGCAGTTCTTC.

The chain has TRBV27 and TRBJ2-2, with 7 bases identical to TRBD1. The CDR3 totals 15 residues. Germline assignment: CDR1 MNHEY and CDR2 SMNVEV (reference sequence). The V and J ends lost 3 bases and 7 bases, in that order; junction bases with no gene match: 8. The CDR3 nucleotides are TGTGCCAGCAGTTTGGATGAACAGGGGCGCGGGGAGCTGTTTTTT. The encoded protein is CASSLDEQGRGELFF.

The chain carries TRBV5-4 and TRBJ2-7, with 8 bases fitting TRBD2. The CDR3 totals 13 residues. CDR1 and CDR2 (germline): SGHNT, YYREEE (reference sequence). With V trimmed by 3 bases and J by 5 bases, 4 bases remained unmatched. CDR3: CASSSRTSNEQYF. CDR3 coding DNA: TGTGCCAGCAGCTCTCGGACTAGCAACGAGCAGTACTTC. Full variable domain (missing parts from reference TRBV5-4 and TRBJ2-7): ETGVTQSPTHLIKTRGQQVTLRCSSQSGHNTVSWYQQALGQGPQFIFQYYREEENGRGNFPPRFSGLQFPNYSSELNVNALELDDSALYLCASSSRTSNEQYFGPGTRLTVT.

The V call is TRBV5-1, the J call TRBJ2-6, with 10 bases identical to TRBD1. The V gene's germline CDR1 is SGHRS and CDR2 YFSETQ. CDR3 length: 19 amino acids. The V gene end was trimmed by 1 base and the J gene end by 3 bases; junction bases not matched to a gene: 10. CDR3 sequence: CASSLPGDRGKYGANVLTF. CDR3 sequence (DNA): TGCGCCAGCAGCTTGCCCGGGGACAGGGGAAAGTATGGGGCCAACGTCCTGACTTTC.